These 8 T cell receptor beta chains were all obtained from the same sample, sequenced in a study of long-term antiretroviral therapy in people with HIV. Version v3.0 of the immunoSEQ assay ran at survey level. Assay used: immunoSEQ multiplex PCR; TCRdb lists only in-frame clones, some missing. Among about 23,000 clones listed, about 88% were seen once. The sample in question was unsorted PBMCs, obtained 0.6 years after starting antiretroviral therapy. All receptors come from a man aged 55 to 70 with HIV.

V is TRBV30 and J is TRBJ2-7; D is perhaps TRBD1 or TRBD2 (6 bases each). Trimming removed 0 bases from V and 2 bases from J, with 17 bases in between. The CDR3 has 16 amino acids. Per the germline V gene, CDR1 is GTSNPN and CDR2 is SVGIG (reference sequence). The CDR3 nucleotides are TGTGCCTGGAGTGTAAGGTGGGGGGCCGAAACCTACGAGCAGTACTTC. This encodes CAWSVRWGAETYEQYF.

This clone was seen a handful of times. The gene calls are TRBV18 and TRBJ2-7; 7 positions agree with TRBD2. Trimming took 1 base from V and 5 from J; bases not matched to a gene: 8. The CDR3 totals 15 residues. CDR1 and CDR2 from the germline V gene are KGHSH and LQKENI. CDR3 nucleotide sequence: TGTGCCAGCTCACCACTGGCGGGGGTCGGCGACGAGCAGTACTTC. Translated: CASSPLAGVGDEQYF.

The rearrangement joins TRBV5-4 to TRBJ2-3; D perhaps matches TRBD2 (5 bases). The V gene's germline CDR1 is SGHNT and CDR2 YYREEE (reference sequence). V lost 0 bases and J 3 bases, leaving 8 bases between the germline ends. The CDR3 is 14 amino acids. The CDR3 DNA reads TGTGCCAGCAGCTTGGGGCTAGCAACAGATACGCAGTATTTT. It translates to CASSLGLATDTQYF.

This clone occurred once. This chain joins TRBV7-6 and TRBJ2-7; D gene uncertain. The germline CDR1 and CDR2 sequences are SGHVS and FNYEAQ. Trimming cost V 4 bases and J 2 bases, with 12 bases left between them. The CDR3 is made up of 14 amino acids. In DNA, the CDR3 is TGTGCCAGCAGCTCGACCGACCCTACCTACGAGCAGTACTTC. Protein: CASSSTDPTYEQYF.

V and J are TRBV11-2 and TRBJ2-5; no firm D call. The CDR3 consists of 12 residues. V was pared by 2 bases and J by 4 bases, with 5 bases between. Germline V gives CDR1 SGHAT, CDR2 FQNNGV. The CDR3 nucleotides are TGTGCCAGCAGCTTATTTACAGAGACCCAGTACTTC. Translating gives CASSLFTETQYF.

DNA for the CDR3: TGTGCCAGCAGCGTAGGGGGACAGGGAGAGACCCAGTACTTC. Encoded protein: CASSVGGQGETQYF. This chain connects TRBV9 to TRBJ2-5, with 9 nucleotides matching TRBD1. The V and J ends lost 0 bases and 4 bases, in that order; junction bases with no gene match: 1. The V gene's germline CDR1 is SGDLS and CDR2 YYNGEE. This CDR3 is 14 amino acids long.

V and J are TRBV10-3 and TRBJ2-7; 10 bases align to TRBD1. Germline CDR1 reads ENHRY; CDR2 reads SYGVKD. Germline trimming cut 6 bases from V and 1 base from J; bases unmatched to any gene: 6. This CDR3 spans 15 amino acids. The CDR3 region is CAISRQGAGSYEQYF. In DNA, the CDR3 is TGTGCCATCAGCCGACAGGGGGCAGGGTCCTACGAGCAGTACTTC.

The chain recombines TRBV6-5 with TRBJ2-2; 8 nucleotides agree with TRBD2. Per the germline V gene, CDR1 is MNHEY and CDR2 is SVGAGI. The V gene end was trimmed by 4 bases and the J gene end by 7 bases; junction bases not matched to a gene: 5. The CDR3 consists of 14 residues. CDR3 DNA sequence: TGTGCCAGCAGTTCTCGGGGGGGGGTCGGGGAGCTGTTTTTT. It encodes CASSSRGGVGELFF.